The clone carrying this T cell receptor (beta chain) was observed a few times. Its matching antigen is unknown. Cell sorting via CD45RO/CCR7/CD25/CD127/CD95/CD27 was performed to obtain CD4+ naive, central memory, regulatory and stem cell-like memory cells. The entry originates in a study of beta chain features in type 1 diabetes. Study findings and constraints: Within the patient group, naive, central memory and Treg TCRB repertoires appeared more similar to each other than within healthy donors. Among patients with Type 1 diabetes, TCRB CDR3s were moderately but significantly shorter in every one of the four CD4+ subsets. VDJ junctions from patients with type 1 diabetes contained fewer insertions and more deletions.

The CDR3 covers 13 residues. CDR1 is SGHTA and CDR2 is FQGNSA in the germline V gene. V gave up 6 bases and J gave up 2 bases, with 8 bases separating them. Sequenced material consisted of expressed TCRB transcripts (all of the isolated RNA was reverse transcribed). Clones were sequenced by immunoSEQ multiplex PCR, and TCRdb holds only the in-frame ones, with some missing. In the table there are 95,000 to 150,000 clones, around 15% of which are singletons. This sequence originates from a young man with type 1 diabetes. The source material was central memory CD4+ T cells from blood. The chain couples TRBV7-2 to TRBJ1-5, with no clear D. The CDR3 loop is CASSGRGNQPQHF. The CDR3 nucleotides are TGTGCCAGCAGTGGACGGGGCAATCAGCCCCAGCATTTT. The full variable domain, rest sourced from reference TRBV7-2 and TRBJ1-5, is GAGVSQSPSNKVTEKGKDVELRCDPISGHTALYWYRQSLGQGLEFLIYFQGNSAPDKSGLPSDRFSAERTGGSVSTLTIQRTQQEDSAVYLCASSGRGNQPQHFGDGTRLSIL.